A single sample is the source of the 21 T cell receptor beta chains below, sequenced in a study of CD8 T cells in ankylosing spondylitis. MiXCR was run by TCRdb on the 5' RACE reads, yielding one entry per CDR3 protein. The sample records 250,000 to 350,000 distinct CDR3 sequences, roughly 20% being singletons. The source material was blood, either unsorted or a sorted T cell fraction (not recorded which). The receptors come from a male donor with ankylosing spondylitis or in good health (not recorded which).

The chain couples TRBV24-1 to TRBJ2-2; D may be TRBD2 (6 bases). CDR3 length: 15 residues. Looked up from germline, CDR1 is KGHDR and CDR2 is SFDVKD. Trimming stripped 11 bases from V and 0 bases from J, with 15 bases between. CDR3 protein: CAISAGFPNTGELFF. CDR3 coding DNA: TGTGCCATTTCTGCGGGGTTCCCGAACACCGGGGAGCTGTTTTTT.

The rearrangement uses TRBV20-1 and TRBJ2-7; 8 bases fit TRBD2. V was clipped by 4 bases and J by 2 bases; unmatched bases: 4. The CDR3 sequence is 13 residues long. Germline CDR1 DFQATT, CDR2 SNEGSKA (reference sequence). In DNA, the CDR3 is TGCAGTGCTAAGTTAGCGGGGACCTACGAGCAGTACGTC. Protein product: CSAKLAGTYEQYV.

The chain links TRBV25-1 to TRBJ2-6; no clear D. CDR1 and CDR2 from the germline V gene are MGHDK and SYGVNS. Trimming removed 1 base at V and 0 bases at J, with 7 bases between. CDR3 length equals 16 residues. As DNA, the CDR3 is TGTGCCAGCAGTGAATTATTCAGCTCTGGGGCCAACGTCCTGACTTTC. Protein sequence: CASSELFSSGANVLTF.

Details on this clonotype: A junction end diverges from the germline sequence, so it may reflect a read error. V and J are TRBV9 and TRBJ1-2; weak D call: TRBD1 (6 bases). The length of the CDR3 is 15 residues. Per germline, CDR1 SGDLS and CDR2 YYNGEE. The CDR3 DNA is TGTACCAGCAGCGTAGGCGGCCCAGGGGTCTATGGCTACACCTTC. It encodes CTSSVGGPGVYGYTF.

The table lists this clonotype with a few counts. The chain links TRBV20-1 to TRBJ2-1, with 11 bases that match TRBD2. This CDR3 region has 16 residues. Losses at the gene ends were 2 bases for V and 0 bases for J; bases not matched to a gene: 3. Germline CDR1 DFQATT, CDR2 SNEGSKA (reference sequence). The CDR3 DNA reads TGCAGTGCTAGACCCGGGACTAGCGGCTCCTACAATGAGCAGTTCTTC. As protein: CSARPGTSGSYNEQFF.

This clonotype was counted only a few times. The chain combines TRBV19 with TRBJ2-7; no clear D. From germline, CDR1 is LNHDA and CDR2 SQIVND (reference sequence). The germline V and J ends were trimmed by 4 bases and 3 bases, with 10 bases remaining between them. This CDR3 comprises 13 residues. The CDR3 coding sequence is TGTGCCAGTAGTAAAGGCCCCGGCTACGAGCAGTACGTC. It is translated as CASSKGPGYEQYV.

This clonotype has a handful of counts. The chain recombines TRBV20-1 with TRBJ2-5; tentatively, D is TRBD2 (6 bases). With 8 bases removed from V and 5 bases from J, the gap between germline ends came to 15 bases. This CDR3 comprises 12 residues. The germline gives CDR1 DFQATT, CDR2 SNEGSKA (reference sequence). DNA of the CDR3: TGCAGTCGCTTTGGGGGAGGCGAGACCCAGTACTTC. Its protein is CSRFGGGETQYF.

The CDR3 loop is CASSQEARGGTEAFF. CDR3 bases: TGTGCCAGCAGCCAAGAAGCGAGGGGGGGGACTGAAGCTTTCTTT. The chain uses TRBV4-2 and TRBJ1-1; tentatively, D is TRBD1 (6 bases). CDR3 size: 15 residues. V dropped 0 bases and J dropped 5 bases, with 13 bases sitting between them. Looked up from germline, CDR1 is LGHNA and CDR2 is YNFKEQ.

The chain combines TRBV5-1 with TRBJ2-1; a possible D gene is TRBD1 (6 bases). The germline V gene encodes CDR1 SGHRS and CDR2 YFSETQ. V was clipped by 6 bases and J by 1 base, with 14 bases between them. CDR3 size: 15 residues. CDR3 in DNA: TGCGCCAGCACCCAAGACAGGCCTTCCTACAATGAGCAGTTCTTC. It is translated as CASTQDRPSYNEQFF.

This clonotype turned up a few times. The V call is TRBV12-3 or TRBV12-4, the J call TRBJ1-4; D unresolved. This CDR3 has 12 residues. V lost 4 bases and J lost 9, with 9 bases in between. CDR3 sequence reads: CASSSTPQKLFF. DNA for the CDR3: TGTGCCAGCAGTTCCACCCCCCAAAAACTGTTTTTT.

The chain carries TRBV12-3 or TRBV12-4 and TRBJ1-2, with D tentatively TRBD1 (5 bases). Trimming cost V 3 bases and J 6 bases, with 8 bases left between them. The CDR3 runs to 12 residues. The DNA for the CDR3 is TGTGCCAGCAGTTTTGCAGGGAATGGCTACACCTTC. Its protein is CASSFAGNGYTF.

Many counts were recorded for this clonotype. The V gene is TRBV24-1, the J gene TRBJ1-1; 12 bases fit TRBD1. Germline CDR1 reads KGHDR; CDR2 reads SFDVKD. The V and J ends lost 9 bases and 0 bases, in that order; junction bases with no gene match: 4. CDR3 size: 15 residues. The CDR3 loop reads CATRGTGGMNTEAFF. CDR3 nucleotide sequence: TGTGCCACCCGGGGGACAGGGGGCATGAACACTGAAGCTTTCTTT.

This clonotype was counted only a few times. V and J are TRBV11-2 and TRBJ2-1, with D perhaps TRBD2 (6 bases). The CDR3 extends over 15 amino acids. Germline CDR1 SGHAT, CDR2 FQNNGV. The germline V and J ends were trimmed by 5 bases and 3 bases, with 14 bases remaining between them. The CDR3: CASSPIMGGYNEQFF. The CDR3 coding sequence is TGTGCCAGCAGCCCTATAATGGGGGGCTACAATGAGCAGTTCTTC.

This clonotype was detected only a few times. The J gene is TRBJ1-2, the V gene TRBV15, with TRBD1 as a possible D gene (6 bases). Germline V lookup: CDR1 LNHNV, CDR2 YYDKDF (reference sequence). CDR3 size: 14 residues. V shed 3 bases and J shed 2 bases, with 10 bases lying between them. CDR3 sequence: CATSRRGGNYGYTF. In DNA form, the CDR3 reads TGTGCCACCAGCAGGCGTGGGGGCAACTATGGCTACACCTTC.

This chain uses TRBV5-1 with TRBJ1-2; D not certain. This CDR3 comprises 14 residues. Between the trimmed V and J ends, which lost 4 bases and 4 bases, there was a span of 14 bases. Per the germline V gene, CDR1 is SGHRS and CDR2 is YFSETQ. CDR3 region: CASSTSGSSYGYTF. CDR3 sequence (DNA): TGCGCCAGCAGCACCTCGGGAAGCTCCTATGGCTACACCTTC.

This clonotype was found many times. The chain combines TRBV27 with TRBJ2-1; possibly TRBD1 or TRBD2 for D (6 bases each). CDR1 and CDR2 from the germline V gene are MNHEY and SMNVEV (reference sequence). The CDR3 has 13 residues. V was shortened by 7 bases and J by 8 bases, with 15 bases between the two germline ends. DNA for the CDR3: TGTGCCAGCACTATTCGAGGGGGGTATGAGCAGTTCTTC. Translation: CASTIRGGYEQFF.

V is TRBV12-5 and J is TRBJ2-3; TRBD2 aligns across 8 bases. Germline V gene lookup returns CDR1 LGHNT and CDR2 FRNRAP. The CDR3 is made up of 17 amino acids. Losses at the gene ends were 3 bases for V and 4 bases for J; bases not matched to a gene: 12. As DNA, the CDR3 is TGTGCTAGTGGTTTTTCCCCTCAGACTAGCGACCCAGATACGCAGTATTTT. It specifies CASGFSPQTSDPDTQYF.

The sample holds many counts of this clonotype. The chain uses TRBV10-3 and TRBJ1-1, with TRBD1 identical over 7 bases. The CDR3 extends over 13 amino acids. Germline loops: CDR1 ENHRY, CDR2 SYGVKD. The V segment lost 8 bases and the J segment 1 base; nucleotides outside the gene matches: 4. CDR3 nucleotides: TGTGCCATCCGGCAGGGGGGGAACACTGAAGCTTTCTTT. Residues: CAIRQGGNTEAFF.

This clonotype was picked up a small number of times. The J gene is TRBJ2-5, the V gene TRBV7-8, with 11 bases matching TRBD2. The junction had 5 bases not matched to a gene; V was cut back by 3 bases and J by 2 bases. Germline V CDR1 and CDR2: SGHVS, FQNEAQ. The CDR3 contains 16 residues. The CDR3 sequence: CASSFLAGGIQETQYF. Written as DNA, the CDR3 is TGTGCCAGCAGCTTCCTAGCGGGAGGTATACAAGAGACCCAGTACTTC.

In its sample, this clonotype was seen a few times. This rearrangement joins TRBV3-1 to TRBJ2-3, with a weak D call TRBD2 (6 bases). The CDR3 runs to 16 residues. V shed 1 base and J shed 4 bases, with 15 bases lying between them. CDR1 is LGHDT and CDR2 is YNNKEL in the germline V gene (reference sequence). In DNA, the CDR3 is TGTGCCAGCAGCCAAGGGGCCGGGAGTTCGGCAGATACGCAGTATTTT. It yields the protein CASSQGAGSSADTQYF.

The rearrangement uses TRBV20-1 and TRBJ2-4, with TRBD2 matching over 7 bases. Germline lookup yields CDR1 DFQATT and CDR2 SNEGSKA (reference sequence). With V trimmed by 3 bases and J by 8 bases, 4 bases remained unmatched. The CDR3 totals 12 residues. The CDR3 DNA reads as TGCAGTGCTAGTCACGGGAGGTACATTCAGTACTTC. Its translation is CSASHGRYIQYF.